A selection of T cell receptor beta chains follows, all from one sample in a study of OX40 agonist ivuxolimab in advanced cancers. Using immunoSEQ multiplex PCR, the repertoire was profiled, and TCRdb retains in-frame clones only, with some absent. Of some 45,000 clones listed, 70% to 85% are singletons. Sequenced here: CD4+ or CD8+ T cells sorted from blood, sampled in a trial of the OX40 agonist ivuxolimab. These receptors were taken from an adult with an advanced solid tumor such as melanoma, head and neck, liver or kidney cancer. CDR3s include the opening cysteine and the closing phenylalanine or tryptophan. Each record gives: CDR3 protein, CDR3 DNA, D gene, clone size, J gene, V gene. The D gene is left open where the match is weak. Clone size is not always given. Where it is, it says once, few, many or a class for expanded clones.

CASSFRRGTDTQYF,TGTGCCAGCAGTTTCCGCCGGGGCACAGATACGCAGTATTTT,NA,NA,TRBJ2-3,TRBV11-1
CASSLDWGQGIGYTF,TGTGCCAGCAGCTTAGATTGGGGACAGGGTATCGGCTACACCTTC,TRBD1,NA,TRBJ1-2,TRBV11-2
CASSLSGQGGAEAFF,TGTGCCAGCAGTTTATCGGGACAGGGGGGGGCTGAAGCTTTCTTT,TRBD1,NA,TRBJ1-1,TRBV6-6
CASSQGANAEAFF,TGTGCCAGCTCACAGGGGGCAAACGCTGAAGCTTTCTTT,TRBD1,NA,TRBJ1-1,TRBV18
CASSPGYEQYF,TGTGCCAGCTCACCAGGCTACGAGCAGTACTTC,NA,few,TRBJ2-7,TRBV18
CASSLYRADTQYF,TGCGCCAGCAGCCTGTACAGAGCAGATACGCAGTATTTT,NA,once,TRBJ2-3,TRBV4-3
CASSPTLDTEAFF,TGTGCCAGCTCCCCGACTTTGGACACTGAAGCTTTCTTT,NA,NA,TRBJ1-1,TRBV6-1
CASSRPGGTADTQYF,TGTGCCAGTAGTAGACCAGGGGGAACGGCAGATACGCAGTATTTT,TRBD1,NA,TRBJ2-3,TRBV19
CASRSVRGTSGRGEQFF,TGTGCCAGCAGATCCGTCCGCGGGACTAGCGGGAGGGGGGAGCAGTTCTTC,TRBD2,NA,TRBJ2-1,TRBV7-2
CAISEGRVISNQPQHF,TGTGCCATCAGTGAAGGGAGGGTAATTAGCAATCAGCCCCAGCATTTT,NA,NA,TRBJ1-5,TRBV10-3
CASSPRYQETQYF,TGTGCCAGCAGCCCGAGGTACCAAGAGACCCAGTACTTC,NA,few,TRBJ2-5,TRBV7-2
CASSDDGRGNSPLHF,TGTGCCAGCTCAGACGATGGCAGGGGAAATTCACCCCTCCACTTT,NA,NA,TRBJ1-6,TRBV18
CASSQGGSGTDTQYF,TGTGCCAGCAGCCAAGGGGGTTCGGGGACAGATACGCAGTATTTT,NA,NA,TRBJ2-3,TRBV4-2
CASSRRGGTGDEKLFF,TGTGCCAGCAGCCGAAGGGGAGGGACAGGGGATGAAAAACTGTTTTTT,TRBD1,NA,TRBJ1-4,TRBV7-9
CASSLTQFGSPLHF,TGTGCCAGCAGCTTGACCCAGTTTGGTTCACCCCTCCACTTT,NA,NA,TRBJ1-6,TRBV5-6
CASSQRQGGDQPQHF,TGCGCCAGCAGCCAAAGACAGGGAGGGGATCAGCCCCAGCATTTT,TRBD1,NA,TRBJ1-5,TRBV4-1
CASRLGQGGTGELFF,TGTGCCAGCAGGCTGGGACAGGGGGGCACCGGGGAGCTGTTTTTT,TRBD1,NA,TRBJ2-2,TRBV27
CASTRIAGGRIDTQYF,TGTGCCAGCACACGGATAGCGGGAGGAAGGATAGATACGCAGTATTTT,TRBD2,NA,TRBJ2-3,TRBV9
CASSSNPTTPLHF,TGTGCCAGCAGCTCGAACCCGACTACACCCCTCCACTTT,NA,NA,TRBJ1-6,TRBV11-2
CASSSKDTQYF,TGTGCCAGCAGCTCCAAGGATACGCAGTATTTT,NA,NA,TRBJ2-3,TRBV7-2
CASSSEDRLTGELFF,TGCGCCAGCAGTTCCGAGGACAGGCTGACCGGGGAGCTGTTTTTT,TRBD1,NA,TRBJ2-2,TRBV10-1
CASSWLPLGTAYNEQFF,TGCGCCAGCAGCTGGCTTCCCCTGGGGACCGCCTACAATGAGCAGTTCTTC,NA,once,TRBJ2-1,TRBV5-1
CAISDPPGLAGPRGDEQYF,TGTGCCATCAGTGACCCCCCGGGACTAGCGGGCCCCCGAGGGGACGAGCAGTACTTC,TRBD2,NA,TRBJ2-7,TRBV10-3
CASSPIRGREDTQYF,TGCGCCAGCAGCCCAATAAGGGGGCGTGAAGATACGCAGTATTTT,TRBD1,NA,TRBJ2-3,TRBV5-1
CASRLAGANEQFF,TGTGCCAGCCGACTAGCGGGAGCCAATGAGCAGTTCTTC,TRBD2,NA,TRBJ2-1,TRBV27
CASSWTGGYSNQPQHF,TGTGCCAGCAGCTGGACAGGGGGCTACAGCAATCAGCCCCAGCATTTT,TRBD1,NA,TRBJ1-5,TRBV5-6
CASSPGTGGNQPQHF,TGTGCCAGCAGTCCCGGGACGGGAGGAAATCAGCCCCAGCATTTT,NA,NA,TRBJ1-5,TRBV6-1
CASSLGTGLLYGYTF,TGTGCCAGCAGCTTAGGGACAGGGCTTCTCTATGGCTACACCTTC,TRBD1,NA,TRBJ1-2,TRBV11-1
CASSLWQRVSPLHF,TGTGCCAGCAGCTTATGGCAAAGAGTGTCACCCCTCCACTTT,NA,NA,TRBJ1-6,TRBV11-2
CATNPDRRSYEQYF,TGTGCCACCAACCCGGACCGGCGATCCTACGAGCAGTACTTC,NA,NA,TRBJ2-7,TRBV10-3
CAMRTGVNTEAFF,TGTGCCATGCGTACCGGGGTGAACACTGAAGCTTTCTTT,NA,NA,TRBJ1-1,TRBV10-3
CASSQDRTSPDTQYF,TGCGCCAGCAGCCAAGATAGGACATCTCCAGATACGCAGTATTTT,NA,NA,TRBJ2-3,TRBV4-3
CASRLYEQYF,TGTGCCAGCAGGCTCTACGAGCAGTACTTC,NA,few,TRBJ2-7,TRBV25-1
CASRNQDRRGEKLFF,TGTGCCAGCAGAAATCAGGACAGGCGGGGGGAAAAACTGTTTTTT,TRBD1,few,TRBJ1-4,TRBV2
CAWSESGNTEAFF,TGTGCCTGGAGTGAAAGTGGGAACACTGAAGCTTTCTTT,NA,NA,TRBJ1-1,TRBV30
CASSIRGSEQYF,TGTGCCAGCAGCATCAGGGGGAGCGAGCAGTACTTC,TRBD1,once,TRBJ2-7,TRBV7-2
CASSLDRAYEQYF,TGCGCCAGCAGCTTGGATCGCGCCTACGAGCAGTACTTC,NA,NA,TRBJ2-7,TRBV5-1
CASSLGISGNTIYF,TGTGCCAGCAGCTTGGGAATCTCTGGAAACACCATATATTTT,NA,NA,TRBJ1-3,TRBV7-2
CASRTGGSDTEAFF,TGTGCCAGCAGGACAGGGGGCTCGGACACTGAAGCTTTCTTT,TRBD1,NA,TRBJ1-1,TRBV2
CASSPTRDTQYF,TGTGCCAGCTCACCAACCCGGGATACGCAGTATTTT,NA,NA,TRBJ2-3,TRBV18
CASSIAASGYLGAKNIQYF,TGTGCCAGTAGTATCGCGGCTAGCGGGTACCTAGGAGCCAAAAACATTCAGTACTTC,TRBD2,NA,TRBJ2-4,TRBV19
CASSFGPGREQYF,TGCGCCAGCAGCTTTGGGCCAGGGCGGGAGCAGTACTTC,NA,NA,TRBJ2-7,TRBV5-1
CASSSRDRVGEQFF,TGTGCCAGCAGCAGCCGGGACAGGGTTGGTGAGCAGTTCTTC,TRBD1,once,TRBJ2-1,TRBV7-2
CASSVVDGQGVEKLFF,TGTGCCAGCAGCGTAGTAGACGGACAGGGAGTAGAAAAACTGTTTTTT,TRBD1,NA,TRBJ1-4,TRBV9
CASSSGHGSTEAFF,TGTGCCAGCAGCTCTGGGCACGGAAGCACTGAAGCTTTCTTT,NA,few,TRBJ1-1,TRBV7-8
CASSQDLGISNTEAFF,TGTGCCAGCAGCCAAGATCTCGGGATCTCGAACACTGAAGCTTTCTTT,NA,NA,TRBJ1-1,TRBV4-2
CASSVEAGANVLTF,TGTGCCAGCAGCGTAGAGGCTGGGGCCAACGTCCTGACTTTC,NA,few,TRBJ2-6,TRBV9
CASSLAQGGGKNTEAFF,TGCGCCAGCAGCTTGGCTCAAGGGGGAGGGAAGAACACTGAAGCTTTCTTT,NA,NA,TRBJ1-1,TRBV5-1
CASSEIYEQYF,TGTGCCAGCAGTGAAATTTACGAGCAGTACTTC,NA,NA,TRBJ2-7,TRBV6-1
CASSSSSGNTIYF,TGTGCCAGCAGTAGCAGCTCTGGAAACACCATATATTTT,NA,NA,TRBJ1-3,TRBV28
CASSSPRTGVGTEAFF,TGTGCCAGCAGTTCACCCCGGACAGGGGTAGGTACTGAAGCTTTCTTT,TRBD1,NA,TRBJ1-1,TRBV28
CASSLGTQGQGYTF,TGTGCCAGCAGCTTAGGGACGCAGGGGCAAGGCTACACCTTC,NA,NA,TRBJ1-2,TRBV7-9
CASSLLAGGYNEQFF,TGTGCCAGCAGCTTACTAGCGGGGGGGTACAATGAGCAGTTCTTC,TRBD2,NA,TRBJ2-1,TRBV7-8
CASSLTPGENGYTF,TGTGCCAGCAGCTTAACGCCAGGGGAGAATGGCTACACCTTC,NA,NA,TRBJ1-2,TRBV11-2
CASAEAGSRSRQETQYF,TGTGCCAGCGCCGAAGCAGGGTCCAGGTCACGCCAAGAGACCCAGTACTTC,NA,NA,TRBJ2-5,TRBV18
CASGRLANTGELFF,TGTGCCAGCGGCCGACTAGCGAACACCGGGGAGCTGTTTTTT,NA,NA,TRBJ2-2,TRBV6-5
CASGYPIGEQYF,TGTGCTAGTGGTTACCCGATCGGGGAGCAGTACTTC,NA,NA,TRBJ2-7,TRBV12-5
CASTWYRGPNTEAFF,TGTGCCAGTACGTGGTATCGGGGCCCGAACACTGAAGCTTTCTTT,NA,few,TRBJ1-1,TRBV19
CASSSGQSTNEKLFF,TGTGCCAGCAGTTCCGGACAGAGTACTAATGAAAAACTGTTTTTT,NA,NA,TRBJ1-4,TRBV28